This T cell receptor beta chain emerged from a study of cytomegalovirus exposure and HLA in healthy donors. Study information: HLA-typed donors were the source of approximately 88 million unique TCRs, which an early data release held.

The PCR had 60 Vbeta and 13 Jbeta primers. Sequencing was performed with immunoSEQ multiplex PCR; in TCRdb, only in-frame clones are kept and a portion is missing. The repertoire holds 150,000 to 250,000 clones, with just over 75% as singletons. Remarks on this clone: Its antigen is still unknown.

General study results and limits: High specificity and sensitivity for cytomegalovirus status were reported for the classifier.

Trimming cost V 4 bases and J 0 bases; bases outside gene matches: 10. In germline, CDR1 is SGDLS, CDR2 YYNGEE. CDR3 length: 18 residues. The sample comprised PBMCs. The sequence was collected from a man aged 25-45 years in good health and CMV-seronegative. This chain uses TRBV9 with TRBJ1-2; 12 nucleotides align to TRBD1. DNA for the CDR3: TGTGCCAGCAGCCCTCCCCCCGGGACAGGGGGCCCTAACTATGGCTACACCTTC. Protein: CASSPPPGTGGPNYGYTF.